The sequence of this T cell receptor (beta chain) was determined in a study of response to subunit inactivated influenza vaccine. Study conclusions and caveats: Few new T cells, the authors suggested, are recruited by each seasonal influenza vaccination.

For this clonotype: Antigen unknown.

TCRdb recomputed calls from the RT-PCR reads with MiXCR, one row per CDR3 protein. The sample holds some 850,000 distinct CDR3 sequences, approximately 17% seen once. CDR1 LNHNV and CDR2 YYDKDF come from the germline V gene (reference sequence). Trimming left V 3 bases short and J 4 bases short, with 13 bases between. CDR3 size: 14 residues. V is TRBV15 and J is TRBJ2-7; maybe TRBD2 (5 bases). The sequenced sample was PBMCs from blood, obtained 4 to 6 days after vaccination. The receptor was derived from a man in his forties or fifties who received an inactivated influenza vaccine. The DNA for the CDR3 is TGTGCCACCAGCAGGGCGGGCAGGATATACGAGCAGTACTTC. It codes for CATSRAGRIYEQYF. Using reference TRBV15 and TRBJ2-7 for the parts outside the CDR3, the full variable domain is DAMVIQNPRYQVTQFGKPVTLSCSQTLNHNVMYWYQQKSSQAPKLLFHYYDKDFNNEADTPDNFQSRRPNTSFCFLDIRSPGLGDTAMYLCATSRAGRIYEQYFGPGTRLTVT.